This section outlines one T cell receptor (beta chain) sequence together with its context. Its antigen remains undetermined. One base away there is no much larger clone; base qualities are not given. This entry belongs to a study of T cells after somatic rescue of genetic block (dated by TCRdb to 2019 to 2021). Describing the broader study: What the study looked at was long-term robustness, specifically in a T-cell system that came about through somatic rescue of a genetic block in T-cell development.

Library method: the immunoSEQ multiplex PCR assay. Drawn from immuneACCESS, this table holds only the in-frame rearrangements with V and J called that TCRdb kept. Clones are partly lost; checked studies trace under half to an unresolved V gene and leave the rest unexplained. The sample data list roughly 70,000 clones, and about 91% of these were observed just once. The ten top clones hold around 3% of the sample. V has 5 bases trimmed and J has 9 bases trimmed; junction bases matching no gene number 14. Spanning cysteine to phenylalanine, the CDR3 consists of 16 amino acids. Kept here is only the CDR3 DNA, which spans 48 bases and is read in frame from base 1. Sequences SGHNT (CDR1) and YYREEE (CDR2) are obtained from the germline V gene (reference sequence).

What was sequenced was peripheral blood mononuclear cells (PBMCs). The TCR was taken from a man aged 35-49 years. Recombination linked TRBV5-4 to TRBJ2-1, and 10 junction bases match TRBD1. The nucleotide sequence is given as TGTGCCAGCAGATCGGACAGGGGGTTCCCTTTCGGTGAGCAGTTCTTC. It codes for CASRSDRGFPFGEQFF.